The rows below give T cell receptor beta chains drawn from one sample of a study of blood T cell repertoires in COVID-19. Assay: immunoSEQ multiplex PCR; the TCRdb copy retains only in-frame clones and omits some. The sample has a few hundred thousand clones, 82% seen once. The specimen sequenced was peripheral blood. These receptors were obtained from a woman aged 18-30 years with acute or convalescent COVID-19. Each CDR3 is given without its conserved first and last residue.

>TRBJ1-1|TRBV12-3/TRBV12-4
ASSPPGGTEAF
>TRBJ2-1|TRBV5-4
ASSWGGGGQNNEQF
>TRBJ1-2|TRBV28
ASSWGTGASYGYT
>TRBJ1-5|TRBV19
ASSDRMGNQPQH
>TRBJ2-7|TRBV6-2/TRBV6-3
ASSGQGLLSYEQY
>TRBJ1-6|TRBV5-1
ASSYGTGTSPLALH
>TRBJ1-1|TRBV27
ASSLWGVNTEAF
>TRBJ2-7|TRBV10-3
AISGDRVDTYEQY
>TRBJ2-1|TRBV7-6
ASSARLAGGGDEQF
>TRBJ2-1|TRBV3-1/TRBV3-2
ASSPSGTSGSGEQF
>TRBJ1-4|TRBV28
ASRMGQEKLF
>TRBJ2-7|TRBV15
ATSSWDSAYEQY
>TRBJ1-1|TRBV3-1/TRBV3-2
ASSQYWANTEAF
>TRBJ2-5|TRBV6-5
ASSYSQGQGPTQY
>TRBJ2-5|TRBV4-3
ASSQGVGGQETQY
>TRBJ2-7|TRBV6-5
ASRLAVSYEQY
>TRBJ1-1|TRBV7-9
ASSLLGGSTEAF
>TRBJ2-7|TRBV7-6
ASSSPTDRAGGYEQY
>TRBJ1-5|TRBV3-1/TRBV3-2
ASSQGGVRNQPQH
>TRBJ2-1|TRBV6-5
ATIAASSYNEQF
>TRBJ1-4|TRBV5-1
ASSLGQNNEKLF
>TRBJ2-3|TRBV5-6
ASSLVAGGTDTQY
>TRBJ1-2|TRBV11-1
ASSLLSGGKDGYT
>TRBJ2-2|TRBV2
ASSEESGAITGELF
>TRBJ2-5|TRBV6-2/TRBV6-3
ASSFPLGGGKESQY
>TRBJ1-2|TRBV11-2
ASSSTLSGGYT
>TRBJ2-3|TRBV7-2
ASSLVADTQY
>TRBJ1-1|TRBV9
ASSEDREVTEAF
>TRBJ2-7|TRBV19
ASSIFGGASYEQY
>TRBJ2-1|TRBV7-8
ASSPNSGRYNEQF
>TRBJ1-3|TRBV25-1
ASSESGSGTIY
>TRBJ1-2|TRBV6-5
ASSYTTGGNYGYT
>TRBJ2-1|TRBV6-5
ASSYLDWDEQF
>TRBJ1-2|TRBV13
ASSSSGTGGFGYGYT
>TRBJ2-5|TRBV15
ATSRDRGERY